Below are 30 T cell receptor beta chains sequenced from a single sample in a study of OX40 agonist ivuxolimab in advanced cancers. Library preparation used the immunoSEQ multiplex PCR assay. TCRdb retrieved this table from immuneACCESS and kept in-frame rearrangements only. Not all clones are present; in checked studies, unresolved V genes account for under half, and no reason is known for the remainder. The sample profile shows some 41,000 clones; under 95% of them were found once. Clones ranked in the top ten supply approximately 18% of the sample. The sequenced sample was CD4+ or CD8+ T cells sorted from blood, obtained in a trial of the OX40 agonist ivuxolimab. These receptors were taken from an adult with an advanced solid tumor such as melanoma, head and neck, liver or kidney cancer.

V gene TRBV28 combines with J gene TRBJ2-5; TRBD1 or TRBD2 may be the D gene (5 bases each). This CDR3 has 16 amino acids. Germline CDR1 is MDHEN and CDR2 is SYDVKM. V was shortened by 0 bases and J by 2 bases, with 13 bases between the two germline ends. The CDR3 loop is CASSLWGDSVQETQYF. The CDR3 nucleotides read TGTGCCAGCAGTTTATGGGGGGATTCCGTACAAGAGACCCAGTACTTC.

V gene TRBV6-5 combines with J gene TRBJ1-1; maybe TRBD1 (6 bases). The germline gives CDR1 MNHEY, CDR2 SVGAGI. Trimming removed 2 bases at V and 4 bases at J, with 11 bases between. The CDR3 is 14 amino acids. The CDR3 DNA reads TGTGCCAGCAGTTACGGGCAGGGGATCACTGAAGCTTTCTTT. Protein: CASSYGQGITEAFF.

The chain couples TRBV7-3 to TRBJ2-1, with 9 nucleotides matching TRBD1. The CDR3 loop spans 17 amino acids. The V gene's germline CDR1 is SGHTA and CDR2 FQGTGA. After removal of 0 bases from V and 15 bases from J, the junction contained 18 bases not matched to a gene. DNA of the CDR3: TGTGCCAGCAGCTTAACCAAGGCGATCGGATCGGACAGGGGTCTGTTCTTC. Translated, it gives CASSLTKAIGSDRGLFF.

The J gene is TRBJ2-2, the V gene TRBV6-5; D not certain. The CDR3 runs to 15 residues. Trimming left V 8 bases short and J 1 base short, with 14 bases between. The germline CDR1 and CDR2 sequences are MNHEY and SVGAGI. The CDR3 DNA reads TGTGCCAGCGGAACAGAGCCGTTGAACACCGGGGAGCTGTTTTTT. Translation gives CASGTEPLNTGELFF.

This clone was observed once. V usage is TRBV5-6 and J usage is TRBJ2-7, with TRBD1 as a possible D gene (5 bases). Germline assignment: CDR1 SGHDT and CDR2 YYEEEE. The CDR3 is 12 amino acids. Trimming pared 3 bases from V and 5 bases from J, leaving 9 bases between. The CDR3 here is CASSSSGNEQYF. Here the CDR3 DNA reads TGTGCCAGCAGCTCCTCAGGGAACGAGCAGTACTTC.

The chain combines TRBV15 with TRBJ2-1; no definite D call. Looked up from germline, CDR1 is LNHNV and CDR2 is YYDKDF (reference sequence). There are 13 residues in the CDR3. V was cut by 5 bases and J by 4 bases, with 9 bases left in between. The CDR3 bases are TGTGCCACCAGCGTCGCCGGTTACAATGAGCAGTTCTTC. Translating it yields CATSVAGYNEQFF.

The V gene is TRBV6-1, the J gene TRBJ2-7; D remains unclear. The germline V and J ends were trimmed by 1 base and 3 bases, with 10 bases remaining between them. CDR1 is MNHNS and CDR2 is SASEGT in the germline V gene. CDR3 length: 14 amino acids. CDR3 DNA: TGTGCCAGCAGTGAAGTTAGGTCTGGCTACGAGCAGTACTTC. This translates into CASSEVRSGYEQYF.

The chain employs TRBV7-9 and TRBJ2-2; 8 bases line up with TRBD2. Germline loops: CDR1 SEHNR, CDR2 FQNEAQ (reference sequence). The CDR3 extends over 17 amino acids. V lost 0 bases to trimming and J lost 2 bases; unmatched junction nucleotides: 5. The CDR3 region is CASSLARSGSNTGELFF. The CDR3 nucleotides read TGTGCCAGCAGCTTAGCGAGAAGCGGGAGCAACACCGGGGAGCTGTTTTTT.

The chain couples TRBV27 to TRBJ1-5; no firm D call. Trimming shortened V by 5 bases and J by 3 bases, and 8 bases separated the two germline ends. Germline CDR1 reads MNHEY; CDR2 reads SMNVEV (reference sequence). The CDR3 spans 13 residues. CDR3 bases: TGTGCCAGCAGTCCTTTTCTCAATCAGCCCCAGCATTTT. Its translation: CASSPFLNQPQHF.

This clone was seen more than once but under ten times. The chain has TRBV5-3 and TRBJ2-3; 7 positions match TRBD2. TRBV5-3 has ORF status, its function being uncertain. The V and J ends lost 4 bases and 0 bases, in that order; junction bases with no gene match: 5. This CDR3 comprises 15 residues. The CDR3, as DNA: TGTGCCAGAAGCCTGCCAGCGGGAAGCACAGATACGCAGTATTTT. This translates into CARSLPAGSTDTQYF.

The chain has TRBV29-1 and TRBJ2-5; 9 bases agree with TRBD1. Germline values: CDR1 SQVTM, CDR2 ANQGSEA. J gave up 4 bases and V 5 bases, and 2 bases lay outside the gene matches. The CDR3 contains 12 residues. CDR3 bases: TGCAGCGTTCGACAGGGGGGAGAGACCCAGTACTTC. It is translated as CSVRQGGETQYF.

This rearrangement joins TRBV4-2 to TRBJ2-1, with 9 nucleotides matching TRBD2. The CDR3 has 16 amino acids. Per the germline V gene, CDR1 is LGHNA and CDR2 is YNFKEQ. V shed 0 bases, J shed 4 bases, and the junction held 4 bases outside the gene matches. The CDR3 is CASSQEASGNYNEQFF. In DNA, the CDR3 is TGTGCCAGCAGCCAAGAGGCTAGCGGGAATTACAATGAGCAGTTCTTC.

DNA of the CDR3: TGTGCCAGCAGCCGGACTGAAATGGAAGAGACCCAGTACTTC. Its protein product is CASSRTEMEETQYF. The chain is built from TRBV11-3 and TRBJ2-5, with D perhaps TRBD2 (5 bases). The V end lost 5 bases, the J end lost 3 bases, and 13 bases lay between the germline ends. Germline V gene data show CDR1 as SGHNT and CDR2 as YENEEA. The length of the CDR3 is 14 residues.

The rearrangement joins TRBV2 to TRBJ1-6; D gene unclear. The V and J ends lost 1 base and 8 bases respectively, with 3 bases between them. CDR1 is SNHLY and CDR2 is FYNNEI in the germline V gene. This CDR3 is built from 12 residues. The CDR3 here is CASSEGYSPLHF. The CDR3 DNA follows: TGTGCCAGCAGTGAAGGGTATTCACCCCTCCACTTT.

The V call is TRBV5-6, the J call TRBJ2-7, with D possibly matching TRBD2 (6 bases). V was clipped by 0 bases and J by 5 bases, with 9 bases between them. The germline V gene encodes CDR1 SGHDT and CDR2 YYEEEE. The CDR3 has 13 residues. This CDR3 reads CASSLGPGDEQYF. CDR3 coding DNA: TGTGCCAGCAGCTTGGGTCCGGGGGACGAGCAGTACTTC.

The chain uses TRBV19 and TRBJ2-7; perhaps TRBD1 as D (6 bases). Germline values: CDR1 LNHDA, CDR2 SQIVND (reference sequence). With 4 bases removed from V and 3 bases from J, the gap between germline ends came to 13 bases. The CDR3 sequence is 14 residues long. CDR3: CASSTWDTNYEQYF. Written as DNA, the CDR3 is TGTGCCAGTAGTACCTGGGACACCAACTACGAGCAGTACTTC.

DNA for the CDR3: TGTGCCAGCAGGATTGACAGCACAGATACGCAGTATTTT. Protein product: CASRIDSTDTQYF. The rearrangement joins TRBV6-1 to TRBJ2-3; D remains unclear. This CDR3 is 13 amino acids long. With 6 bases removed from V and 0 bases from J, the gap between germline ends came to 7 bases. Germline CDR1 MNHNS, CDR2 SASEGT.

This CDR3 reads CASSAGDSGNTIYF. The CDR3 nucleotides read TGTGCCAGCAGCGCTGGGGACTCTGGAAACACCATATATTTT. V and J are TRBV9 and TRBJ1-3; D not resolved. The CDR3 contains 14 residues. Germline values: CDR1 SGDLS, CDR2 YYNGEE. The V and J ends lost 3 bases and 0 bases respectively, with 7 bases between them. The variable domain in full, with the rest retrieved from reference TRBV9 and TRBJ1-3, is DSGVTQTPKHLITATGQRVTLRCSPRSGDLSVYWYQQSLDQGLQFLIQYYNGEERAKGNILERFSAQQFPDLHSELNLSSLELGDSALYFCASSAGDSGNTIYFGEGSWLTVV.

Here the CDR3 reads CASSFLGRLETQYF. DNA for the CDR3: TGTGCCAGCAGCTTTCTCGGGAGGTTGGAGACCCAGTACTTC. The genes are TRBV7-8 and TRBJ2-5, with 7 bases matching TRBD2. This CDR3 has 14 residues. After removal of 3 bases from V and 5 bases from J, the junction contained 6 bases not matched to a gene. Germline CDR1 is SGHVS and CDR2 is FQNEAQ.

This sequence joins TRBV5-4 and TRBJ2-5, with unresolved D. Germline-derived CDR1 and CDR2 are SGHNT and YYREEE (reference sequence). V shed 0 bases and J shed 5 bases, with 11 bases lying between them. CDR3 size: 14 residues. This chain's CDR3 is CASSLGSGQETQYF. The CDR3 DNA reads as TGTGCCAGCAGCTTGGGCTCGGGTCAGGAGACCCAGTACTTC.

The CDR3 reads CAWSDTGQEQYF. The CDR3 DNA follows: TGTGCCTGGAGTGACACAGGACAGGAGCAGTACTTC. The gene calls are TRBV30 and TRBJ2-7, with D perhaps matching TRBD1 (6 bases). The CDR3 has 12 residues. Looked up from germline, CDR1 is GTSNPN and CDR2 is SVGIG (reference sequence). V lost 1 base to trimming and J lost 7 bases, with 11 bases between them.

V usage is TRBV7-9 and J usage is TRBJ2-5, with D perhaps assigned TRBD1 or TRBD2 (7 bases each). Per germline, CDR1 SEHNR and CDR2 FQNEAQ (reference sequence). This CDR3 region has 13 residues. V lost 5 bases to trimming and J lost 7 bases, with 14 bases between them. This chain's CDR3 is CASSRDREGTQYF. The CDR3 bases are TGTGCCAGCAGCCGCGACAGGGAGGGGACCCAGTACTTC.

The chain employs TRBV7-9 and TRBJ1-5; D remains unclear. The CDR3 extends over 14 amino acids. Deletions cut 3 bases from V and 3 bases from J, with 9 bases between. Germline CDR1 is SEHNR and CDR2 is FQNEAQ (reference sequence). DNA of the CDR3: TGTGCCAGCAGCTTCGGAGGGATCAATCAGCCCCAGCATTTT. This gives the protein CASSFGGINQPQHF.

V usage is TRBV6-6 and J usage is TRBJ2-7; unclear D gene. Germline V lookup: CDR1 MNHNY, CDR2 SVGAGI (reference sequence). CDR3 length: 11 residues. Trimming left V 4 bases short and J 3 bases short, with 4 bases between. The CDR3: CASSFYYEQYF. For the CDR3, the DNA is TGTGCCAGCAGTTTTTACTACGAGCAGTACTTC.

This clone was found once. The chain combines TRBV10-2 with TRBJ2-5, with a possible D match to TRBD1 (5 bases). The CDR3 contains 15 residues. The V gene lost 6 bases and the J gene lost 1 base, with 15 bases spanning the gap. Germline CDR1 and CDR2: WSHSY and SAAADI. The CDR3 loop reads CASRTVNYVQETQYF. In nucleotides, the CDR3 is TGCGCCAGCAGGACAGTAAATTATGTCCAAGAGACCCAGTACTTC.

The chain joins TRBV4-2 to TRBJ2-7; 11 bases map to TRBD2. V lost 4 bases, J lost 0 bases, and 5 bases stayed unmatched. The CDR3 is 16 amino acids. Germline CDR1 is LGHNA and CDR2 is YNFKEQ. The CDR3 region is CASSPEGTSGSYEQYF. CDR3 bases: TGTGCCAGCAGCCCGGAAGGGACTAGCGGCTCCTACGAGCAGTACTTC.

Concerning this clone: This sample includes further DNA sequences coding for the same CDR3. The chain combines TRBV11-2 with TRBJ2-7; D remains unclear. The CDR3 spans 13 residues. Germline V gene lookup returns CDR1 SGHAT and CDR2 FQNNGV. V was clipped by 2 bases and J by 0 bases, with 5 bases between them. The CDR3 bases are TGTGCCAGCAGCTTATCCGGCTCCTACGAGCAGTACTTC. Protein: CASSLSGSYEQYF.

This rearrangement joins TRBV29-1 to TRBJ2-3; 7 bases are shared with TRBD2. Trimming took 3 bases from V and 5 from J; bases not matched to a gene: 5. This CDR3 region has 13 residues. Germline CDR1 SQVTM, CDR2 ANQGSEA. CDR3 protein: CSVEAGAGDTQYF. The CDR3 DNA follows: TGCAGCGTTGAGGCGGGAGCAGGAGATACGCAGTATTTT.

The chain carries TRBV7-9 and TRBJ1-1; unclear D gene. Germline V CDR1 and CDR2: SEHNR, FQNEAQ (reference sequence). The CDR3 is 16 residues long. Trimming shortened V by 7 bases and J by 4 bases, and 22 bases separated the two germline ends. CDR3 sequence (DNA): TGTGCCAGCAAGCCCTTCCCCTCGACGCCCGGCACTGAAGCTTTCTTT. It translates to CASKPFPSTPGTEAFF.

With regard to this clone: An end of the junction differs from the germline gene, which may be a read error. The CDR3 here is CSVEIGTGWF. The DNA of the CDR3 is TGCAGCGTCGAGATCGGGACAGGATGGTTC. V gene TRBV29-1 combines with J gene TRBJ2-7; TRBD1 matches 8 bases. This CDR3 is built from 10 residues. Per the germline V gene, CDR1 is SQVTM and CDR2 is ANQGSEA.